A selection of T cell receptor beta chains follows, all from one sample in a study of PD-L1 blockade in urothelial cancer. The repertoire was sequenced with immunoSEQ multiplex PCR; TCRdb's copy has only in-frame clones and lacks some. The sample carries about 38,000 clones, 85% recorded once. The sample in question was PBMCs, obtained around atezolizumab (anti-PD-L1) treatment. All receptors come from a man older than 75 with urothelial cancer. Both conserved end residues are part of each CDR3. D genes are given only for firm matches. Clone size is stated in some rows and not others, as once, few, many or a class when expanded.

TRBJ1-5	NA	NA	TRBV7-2	TGTGCCAGCAGCTATGAAGGGGATCAGCCCCAGCATTTT	CASSYEGDQPQHF
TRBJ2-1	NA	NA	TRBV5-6	TGTGCCAGCAGCGATGAGGGTTCCGGCGGGGTATGGAATGAGCAGTTCTTC	CASSDEGSGGVWNEQFF
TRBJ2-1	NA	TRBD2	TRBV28	TGTCCCCTGTATTGTAGCGGGAGAAGCTATGAGCAGTTCTTC	CPLYCSGRSYEQFF
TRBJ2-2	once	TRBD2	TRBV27	TGTGCCAGCTGGGATGTTAGCGGGGCGAACACCGGGGAGCTGTTTTTT	CASWDVSGANTGELFF
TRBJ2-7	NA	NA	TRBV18	TGTGCCAGCTCACTGAAACAGGACTACGAGCAGTACTTC	CASSLKQDYEQYF
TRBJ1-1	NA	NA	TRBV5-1	TGCGCCAGCAGCCCCCCGGGGAGGGCAAACACTGAAGCTTTCTTT	CASSPPGRANTEAFF
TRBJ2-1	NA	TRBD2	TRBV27	TGTGCCAGCAGTTTATTAGCGGGAGAACCCAATGAGCAGTTCTTC	CASSLLAGEPNEQFF
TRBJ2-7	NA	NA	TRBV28	TGTGCCAGCAGTTCGGGGTGGACAGTCTTCTACGAGCAGTACTTC	CASSSGWTVFYEQYF
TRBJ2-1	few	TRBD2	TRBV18	TGTGCCAGCTCACCGAATGTAGGACTAGCGGGACTTAGTGAGCAGTTCTTC	CASSPNVGLAGLSEQFF
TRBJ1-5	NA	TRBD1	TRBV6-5	TGTGCCAGCAGCCCGGACAGGGTAAGCAATCAGCCCCAGCATTTT	CASSPDRVSNQPQHF
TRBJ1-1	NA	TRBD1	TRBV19	TGTGCCAGTAGAGACAGGGGGGCGGCTGAAGCTTTCTTT	CASRDRGAAEAFF
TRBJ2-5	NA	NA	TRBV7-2	TGTGCCAGCAGCTCCGACAGACAAGAGACCCAGTACTTC	CASSSDRQETQYF
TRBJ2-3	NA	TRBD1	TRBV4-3	TGCGCCAGCAGCCAAGATTTTGGTTTCCGGGACAGGGGGCGCCCCACAGATACGCAGTATTTT	CASSQDFGFRDRGRPTDTQYF
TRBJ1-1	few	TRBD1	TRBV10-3	TGTGCCACGGGACAGTACACTGAAGCTTTCTTT	CATGQYTEAFF
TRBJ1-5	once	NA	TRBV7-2	TGTGCCAGCAGCTCCACGACAGATTATAGCAATCAGCCCCAGCATTTT	CASSSTTDYSNQPQHF
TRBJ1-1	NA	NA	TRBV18	TGTGCCAGCTCACCTCGGACAGCGAACACTGAAGCTTTCTTT	CASSPRTANTEAFF
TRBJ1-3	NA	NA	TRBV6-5	TGTGCCGCCTCGGAGGGAAACACCATATATTTT	CAASEGNTIYF
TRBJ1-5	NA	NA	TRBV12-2	TGTGCAAGTCGCCCCAGGGGTAGCAATCAGCCCCAGCATTTT	CASRPRGSNQPQHF
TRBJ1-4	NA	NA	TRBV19	TGTGCCAGTAATTCTCAGGGAACTAATGAAAAACTGTTTTTT	CASNSQGTNEKLFF
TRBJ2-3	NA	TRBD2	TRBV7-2	TGTGCCAGCAGCCCCAGCCCCCGGCTAGCGGGGCCCACAGATACGCAGTATTTT	CASSPSPRLAGPTDTQYF
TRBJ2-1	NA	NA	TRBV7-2	TGTGCCAGCAGCCCCTGGAGACCCTATGAGCAGTTCTTC	CASSPWRPYEQFF
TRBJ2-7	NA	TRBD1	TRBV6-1	TGTGCCAGCAGTGATTCCCGGGACAGGGGCCGGGATGAGCAGTACTTC	CASSDSRDRGRDEQYF
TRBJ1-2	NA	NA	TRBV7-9	TGTGCCAGCAGCTACCCCCCAGGGACAACGGGCTACACCTTC	CASSYPPGTTGYTF
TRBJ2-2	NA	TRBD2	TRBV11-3	TGTGCCAGCAGTTTCGGGACTAGCGTAACCGGGGAGCTGTTTTTT	CASSFGTSVTGELFF
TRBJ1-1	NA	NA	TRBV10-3	TGTGCCATCAGTGAGTCGAACAGACAGAACACTGAAGCTTTCTTT	CAISESNRQNTEAFF
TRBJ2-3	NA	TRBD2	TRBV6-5	TGTGCCAGCAGTTACTCACTAGCGGGAGGCACAGATACGCAGTATTTT	CASSYSLAGGTDTQYF
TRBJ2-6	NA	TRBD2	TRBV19	TGTGCCAGTAACAACTTAAGGGAGGGGACCGGGGCCAACGTCCTGACTTTC	CASNNLREGTGANVLTF
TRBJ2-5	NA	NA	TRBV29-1	TGCAGCGTTGAAGATCCTCACGCGCAAGAGACCCAGTACTTC	CSVEDPHAQETQYF
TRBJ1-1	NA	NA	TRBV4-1	TGCGCCAGCAGCCAACCTCATCGGAGGGAGGGAGACACTGAAGCTTTCTTT	CASSQPHRREGDTEAFF
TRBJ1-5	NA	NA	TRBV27	TGTGCCAGCAGTTTACGGGGTGATCAGCCCCAGCATTTT	CASSLRGDQPQHF
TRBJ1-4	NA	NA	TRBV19	TGTGCCGTTGGCGGTGGATTTAATGAAAAACTGTTTTTT	CAVGGGFNEKLFF
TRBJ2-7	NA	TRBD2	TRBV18	TGTGCCAGCTCGGGACTAGCGGGAGGGGGCACCTACGAGCAGTACTTC	CASSGLAGGGTYEQYF
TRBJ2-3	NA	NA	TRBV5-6	TGTGCCAGCAGCGTCCCGTTCAGGGCCCACCCTAGCACAGATACGCAGTATTTT	CASSVPFRAHPSTDTQYF
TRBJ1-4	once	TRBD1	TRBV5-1	TGCGCCAGCAGCTCAACAGGGGGCGTCGGTGAAAAACTGTTTTTT	CASSSTGGVGEKLFF
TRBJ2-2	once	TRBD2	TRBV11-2	TGTGCCAGCAGCTTACGGGGGGGCGCGAACACCGGGGAGCTGTTTTTT	CASSLRGGANTGELFF
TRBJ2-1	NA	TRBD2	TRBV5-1	TGCGCCAGCAGCTTGGCTTTTAGCGGGAGGATCAATGAGCAGTTCTTC	CASSLAFSGRINEQFF
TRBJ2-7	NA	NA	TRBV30	TGTGCCTGGAGCCCGACACCCTCCTACGAGCAGTACTTC	CAWSPTPSYEQYF
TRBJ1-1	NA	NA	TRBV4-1	TGCGCCAGCGGACCCAGGGCAGGGGACACTGAAGCTTTCTTT	CASGPRAGDTEAFF
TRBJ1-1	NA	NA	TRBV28	TGTGCCAGCAAAACCACAGGGATTCTGGCTTTCTTT	CASKTTGILAFF
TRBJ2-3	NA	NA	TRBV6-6	TGTGCCAGCAAAAGGGTGACAGGGGAGGGAGATACGCAGTATTTT	CASKRVTGEGDTQYF
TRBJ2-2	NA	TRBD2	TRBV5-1	TGCGCCAGCAGCACTAGCGAATACACCGGGGAGCTGTTTTTT	CASSTSEYTGELFF
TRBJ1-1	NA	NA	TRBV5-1	TGCGCCAGCAGCCCGGGGGACTCCGCGGAAGCTTTCTTT	CASSPGDSAEAFF
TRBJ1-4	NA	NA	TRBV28	TGTGCCAGCAGTCCCTTGAGTGGGCGTAGGGAAAAACTGTTTTTT	CASSPLSGRREKLFF
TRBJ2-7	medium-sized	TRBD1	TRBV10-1	TGCGCCAGCAGTGAAGGGTCCGAACAGGGGGCCCCCGAGCAGTACTTC	CASSEGSEQGAPEQYF